The TCR beta chain described here comes from a study of technical replicates of blood from several donors. Trimming removed 2 bases from V and 4 bases from J, with 15 bases in between. Germline V gene lookup returns CDR1 MDHEN and CDR2 SYDVKM. This CDR3 spans 15 amino acids. Measured with immunoSEQ multiplex PCR; TCRdb has only the in-frame clones, and not every one. The table shows tens of thousands of clones, with about 98% occurring only once. This clonotype was obtained from a human donor in good health. Sequenced input: T cells isolated from PBMCs. This chain links TRBV28 with TRBJ2-7; no clear D. CDR3 protein: CASSLVAGPRYEQYF. In DNA form, the CDR3 reads TGTGCCAGCAGTTTAGTAGCTGGTCCCAGATACGAGCAGTACTTC.